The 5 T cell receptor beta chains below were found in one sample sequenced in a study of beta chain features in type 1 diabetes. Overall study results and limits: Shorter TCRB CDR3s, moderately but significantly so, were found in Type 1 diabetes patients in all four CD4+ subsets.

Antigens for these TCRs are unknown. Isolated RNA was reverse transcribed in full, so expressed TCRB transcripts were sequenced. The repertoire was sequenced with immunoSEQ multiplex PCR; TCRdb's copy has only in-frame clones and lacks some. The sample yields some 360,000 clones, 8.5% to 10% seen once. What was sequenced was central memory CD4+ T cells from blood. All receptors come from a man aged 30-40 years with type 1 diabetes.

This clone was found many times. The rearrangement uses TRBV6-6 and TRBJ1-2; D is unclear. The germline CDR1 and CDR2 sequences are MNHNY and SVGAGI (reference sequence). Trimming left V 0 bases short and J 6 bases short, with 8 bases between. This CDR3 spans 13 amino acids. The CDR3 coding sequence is TGTGCCAGCAGTTACTCTAGTGGGGATGGCTACACCTTC. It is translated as CASSYSSGDGYTF.

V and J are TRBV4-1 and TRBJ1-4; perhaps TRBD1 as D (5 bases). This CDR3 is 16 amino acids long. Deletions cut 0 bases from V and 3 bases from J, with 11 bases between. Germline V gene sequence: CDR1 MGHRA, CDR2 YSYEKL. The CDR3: CASSQDDRGSNEKLFF. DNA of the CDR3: TGCGCCAGCAGCCAAGACGATAGGGGTTCTAATGAAAAACTGTTTTTT.

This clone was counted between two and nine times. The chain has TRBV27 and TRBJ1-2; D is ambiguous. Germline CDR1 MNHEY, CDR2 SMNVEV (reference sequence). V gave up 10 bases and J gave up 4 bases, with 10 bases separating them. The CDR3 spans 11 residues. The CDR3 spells CATGIGYGYTF. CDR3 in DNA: TGTGCCACCGGGATAGGCTATGGCTACACCTTC.

The CDR3 DNA reads as TGTGCCAGCAGGGTGGACAGGGGAGGAGATACGCAGTATTTT. It translates to CASRVDRGGDTQYF. This sequence joins TRBV6-1 and TRBJ2-3; 9 positions agree with TRBD1. Trimming removed 6 bases from V and 5 bases from J; junction bases left unmatched: 6. The CDR3 has 14 residues. The germline V gene encodes CDR1 MNHNS and CDR2 SASEGT.

Here the CDR3 reads CASSRGTGGIYEQYF. CDR3 bases: TGCGCCAGCAGCCGGGGGACAGGGGGCATATACGAGCAGTACTTC. The gene calls are TRBV4-3 and TRBJ2-7; 12 bases are a match to TRBD1. The ends lost 4 bases at V and 4 bases at J; junction bases unmatched: 5. CDR1 LGHNA and CDR2 YSLEER come from the germline V gene. CDR3 length: 15 amino acids.